The TCR beta chain described here comes from a study of T cell clonality in common variable immunodeficiency. Regarding the study as a whole: Common variable immunodeficiency TCR beta sequences reportedly had fewer deletions and N-nucleotide insertions. Patient heterogeneity in the CVID cohort limited correlations between repertoire features and clinical complications.

The CDR3 totals 12 residues. Trimming left V 5 bases short and J 1 base short, with 6 bases between. Germline CDR1 WNHNN, CDR2 SYGVQD (reference sequence). This clone was seen repeatedly, ten times or more. No antigen is known for it. The read finishes 3 residues shy of the CDR3 end, and the germline J gene is used to complete it. Each donor provided about 5 to 9 ml of heparinized whole blood. Assay used: immunoSEQ multiplex PCR; TCRdb lists only in-frame clones, some missing. The sample has about 55,000 clones, none seen only once; the top ten hold about 0.8%. The sequenced material came from peripheral blood mononuclear cells. This clonotype was obtained from a person between 18 and 75 years old in good health. The genes are TRBV10-1 and TRBJ2-7, with D hard to call. The CDR3 loop reads CASSRFSYEQYF. Partial CDR3 DNA: TGCGCCAGCAGTCGTTTTTCCTACGAG.